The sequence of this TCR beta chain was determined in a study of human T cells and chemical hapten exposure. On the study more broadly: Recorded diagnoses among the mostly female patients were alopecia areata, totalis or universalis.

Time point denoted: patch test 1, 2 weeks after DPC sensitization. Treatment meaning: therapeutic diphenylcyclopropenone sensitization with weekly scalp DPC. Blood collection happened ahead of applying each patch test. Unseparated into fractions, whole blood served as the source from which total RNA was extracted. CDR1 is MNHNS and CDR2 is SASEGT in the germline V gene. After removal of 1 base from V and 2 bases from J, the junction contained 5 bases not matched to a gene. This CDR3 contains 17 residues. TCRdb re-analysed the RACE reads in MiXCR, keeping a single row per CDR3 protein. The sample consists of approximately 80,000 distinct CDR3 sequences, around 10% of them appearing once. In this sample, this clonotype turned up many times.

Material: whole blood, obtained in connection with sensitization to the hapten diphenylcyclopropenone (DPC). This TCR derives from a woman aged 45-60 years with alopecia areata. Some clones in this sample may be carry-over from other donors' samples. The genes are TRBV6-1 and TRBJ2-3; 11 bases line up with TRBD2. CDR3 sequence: CASSEGRLAGHTDTQYF. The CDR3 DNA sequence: TGTGCCAGCAGTGAAGGTCGACTAGCGGGGCACACAGATACGCAGTATTTT.